This T cell receptor (beta chain) was recovered during a study of control samples from healthy donors and cancer patients. TCRdb's copy holds only in-frame clones and misses some; the assay was immunoSEQ multiplex PCR. There are 150,000 to 200,000 clones in the sample; 90% to 95% occur only once, and about 1.4% lies in the top ten. With 4 bases clipped from V and 6 bases from J, the junction kept 11 bases outside the gene matches. Germline V gene data show CDR1 as MNHEY and CDR2 as SMNVEV (reference sequence). The CDR3 runs 16 residues. The sequence came from a woman under 30 in good health. The genes are TRBV27 and TRBJ1-5; TRBD1 matches 8 bases. Material: blood. CDR3 protein: CASSSLTGEIGQPQHF. Here the CDR3 DNA reads TGTGCCAGCAGTTCTCTGACAGGGGAGATCGGTCAGCCCCAGCATTTT.